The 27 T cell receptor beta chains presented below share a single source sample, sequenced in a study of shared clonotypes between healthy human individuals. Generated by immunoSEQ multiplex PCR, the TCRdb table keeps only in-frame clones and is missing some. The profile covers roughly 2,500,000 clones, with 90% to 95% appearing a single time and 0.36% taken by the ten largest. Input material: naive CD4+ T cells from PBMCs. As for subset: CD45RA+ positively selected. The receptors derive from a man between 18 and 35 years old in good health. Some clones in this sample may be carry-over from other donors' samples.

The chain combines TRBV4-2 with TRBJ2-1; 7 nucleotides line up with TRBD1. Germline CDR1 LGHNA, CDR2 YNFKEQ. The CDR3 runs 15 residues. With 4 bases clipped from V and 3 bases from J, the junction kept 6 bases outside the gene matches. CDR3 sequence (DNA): TGTGCCAGCAGCCCGACAGGGTACGGCTACAATGAGCAGTTCTTC. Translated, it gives CASSPTGYGYNEQFF.

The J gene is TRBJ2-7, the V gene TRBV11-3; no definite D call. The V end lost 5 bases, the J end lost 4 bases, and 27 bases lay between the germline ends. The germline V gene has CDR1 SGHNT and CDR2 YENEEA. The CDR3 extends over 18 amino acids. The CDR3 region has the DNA TGTGCCAGCAGCCCCGGGCTCGGCGGCGGAGCCCCTATTTACGAGCAGTACTTC. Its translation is CASSPGLGGGAPIYEQYF.

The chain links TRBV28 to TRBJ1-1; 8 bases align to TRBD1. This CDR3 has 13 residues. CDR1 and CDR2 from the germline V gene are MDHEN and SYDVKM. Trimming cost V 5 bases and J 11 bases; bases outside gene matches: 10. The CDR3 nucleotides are TGTGCCAGCAGTCACCGGACAGGGTTTGTTGCTTTCTTT. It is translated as CASSHRTGFVAFF.

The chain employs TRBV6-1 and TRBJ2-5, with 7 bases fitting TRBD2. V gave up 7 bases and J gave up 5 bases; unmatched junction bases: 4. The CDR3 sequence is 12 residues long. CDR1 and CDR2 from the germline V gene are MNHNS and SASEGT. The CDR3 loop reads CASTPGGETQYF. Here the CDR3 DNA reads TGTGCCAGCACCCCCGGGGGGGAGACCCAGTACTTC.

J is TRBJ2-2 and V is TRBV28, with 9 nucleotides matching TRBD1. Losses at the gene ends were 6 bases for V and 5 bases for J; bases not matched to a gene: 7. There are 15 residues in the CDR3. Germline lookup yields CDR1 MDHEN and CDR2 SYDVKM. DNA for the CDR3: TGTGCCAGCAGCCCCGGGACAGGGTTGACCGGGGAGCTGTTTTTT. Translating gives CASSPGTGLTGELFF.

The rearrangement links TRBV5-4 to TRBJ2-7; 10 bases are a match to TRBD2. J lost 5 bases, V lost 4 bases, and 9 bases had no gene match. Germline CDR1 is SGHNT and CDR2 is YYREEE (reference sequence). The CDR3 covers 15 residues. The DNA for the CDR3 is TGTGCCAGCAGCCTTGCTAGCGGGAGATCCCACGAGCAGTACTTC. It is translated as CASSLASGRSHEQYF.

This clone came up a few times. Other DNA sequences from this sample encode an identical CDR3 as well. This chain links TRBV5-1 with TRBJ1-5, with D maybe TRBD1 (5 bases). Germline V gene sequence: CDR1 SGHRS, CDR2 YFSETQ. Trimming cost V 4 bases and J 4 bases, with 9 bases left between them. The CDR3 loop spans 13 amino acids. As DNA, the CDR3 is TGCGCCAGCAGCGGGGACCCAAATCAGCCCCAGCATTTT. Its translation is CASSGDPNQPQHF.

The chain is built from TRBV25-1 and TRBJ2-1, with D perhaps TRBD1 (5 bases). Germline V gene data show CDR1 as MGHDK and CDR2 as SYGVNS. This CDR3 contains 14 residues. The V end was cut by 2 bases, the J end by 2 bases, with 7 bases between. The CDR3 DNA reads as TGTGCCAGCAGTGAACCCAGGGCCTACAATGAGCAGTTCTTC. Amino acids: CASSEPRAYNEQFF.

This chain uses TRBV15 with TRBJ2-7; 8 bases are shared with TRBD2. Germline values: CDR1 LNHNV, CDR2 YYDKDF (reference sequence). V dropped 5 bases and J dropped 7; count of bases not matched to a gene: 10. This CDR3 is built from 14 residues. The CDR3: CATSSGGGTREQYF. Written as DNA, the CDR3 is TGTGCCACCAGCTCCGGCGGGGGGACTCGGGAGCAGTACTTC.

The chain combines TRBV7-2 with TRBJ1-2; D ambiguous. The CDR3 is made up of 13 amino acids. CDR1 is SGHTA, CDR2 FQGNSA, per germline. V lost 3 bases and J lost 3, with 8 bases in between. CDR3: CASSLWADYGYTF. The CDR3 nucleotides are TGTGCCAGCAGCTTGTGGGCAGACTATGGCTACACCTTC.

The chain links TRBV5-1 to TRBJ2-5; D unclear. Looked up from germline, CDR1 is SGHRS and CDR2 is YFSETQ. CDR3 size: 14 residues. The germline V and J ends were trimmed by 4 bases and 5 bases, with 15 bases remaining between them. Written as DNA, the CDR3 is TGCGCCAGCAGCCCCGGCATGGGGATGGAGACCCAGTACTTC. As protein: CASSPGMGMETQYF. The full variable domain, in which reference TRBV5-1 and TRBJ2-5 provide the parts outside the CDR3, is KAGVTQTPRYLIKTRGQQVTLSCSPISGHRSVSWYQQTPGQGLQFLFEYFSETQRNKGNFPGRFSGRQFSNSRSEMNVSTLELGDSALYLCASSPGMGMETQYFGPGTRLLVL.

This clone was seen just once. CDR3 sequence (DNA): TGTGCCAGCAGTTTGTCAGGCCGCTCCTACGAGCAGTACTTC. Its translation: CASSLSGRSYEQYF. This chain links TRBV6-6 with TRBJ2-7, with no clear D. Germline V gene data show CDR1 as MNHNY and CDR2 as SVGAGI (reference sequence). The CDR3 spans 14 residues. V was shortened by 4 bases and J by 0 bases, with 10 bases between the two germline ends.

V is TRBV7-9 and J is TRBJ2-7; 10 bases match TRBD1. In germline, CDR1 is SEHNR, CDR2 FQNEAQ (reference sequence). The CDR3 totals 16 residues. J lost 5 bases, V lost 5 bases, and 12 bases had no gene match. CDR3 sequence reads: CASSPRTGGSANEQYF. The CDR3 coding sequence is TGTGCCAGCAGCCCAAGGACAGGGGGAAGCGCCAACGAGCAGTACTTC.

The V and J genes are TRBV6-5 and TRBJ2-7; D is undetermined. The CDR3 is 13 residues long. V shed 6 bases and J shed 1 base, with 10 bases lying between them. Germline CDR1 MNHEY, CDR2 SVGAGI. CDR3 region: CASSALGSYEQYF. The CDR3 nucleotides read TGTGCCAGCAGCGCTTTAGGGTCCTACGAGCAGTACTTC.

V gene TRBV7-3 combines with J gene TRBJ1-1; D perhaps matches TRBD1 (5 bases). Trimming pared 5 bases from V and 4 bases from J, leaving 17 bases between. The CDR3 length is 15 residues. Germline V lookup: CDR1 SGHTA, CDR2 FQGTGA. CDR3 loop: CASSPNGGMGTEAFF. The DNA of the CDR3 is TGTGCCAGCAGCCCTAATGGGGGTATGGGCACTGAAGCTTTCTTT.

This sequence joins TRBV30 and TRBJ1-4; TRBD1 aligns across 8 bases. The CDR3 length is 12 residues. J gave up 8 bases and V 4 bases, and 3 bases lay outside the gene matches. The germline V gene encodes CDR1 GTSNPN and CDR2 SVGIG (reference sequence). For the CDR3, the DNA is TGTGCCTGGACCACAGGGGGGGAAAAACTGTTTTTT. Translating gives CAWTTGGEKLFF.

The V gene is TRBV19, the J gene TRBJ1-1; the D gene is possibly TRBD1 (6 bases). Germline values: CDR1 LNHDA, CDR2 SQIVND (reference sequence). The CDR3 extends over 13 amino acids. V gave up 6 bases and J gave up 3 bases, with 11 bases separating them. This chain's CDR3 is CASSQGPYTEAFF. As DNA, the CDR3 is TGTGCCAGTAGCCAGGGGCCGTACACTGAAGCTTTCTTT.

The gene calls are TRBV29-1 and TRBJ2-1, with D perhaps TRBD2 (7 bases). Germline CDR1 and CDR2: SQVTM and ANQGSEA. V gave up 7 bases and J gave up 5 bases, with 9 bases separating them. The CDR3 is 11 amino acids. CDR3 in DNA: TGCAGCGCGGGGGGCCACAATGAGCAGTTCTTC. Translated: CSAGGHNEQFF.

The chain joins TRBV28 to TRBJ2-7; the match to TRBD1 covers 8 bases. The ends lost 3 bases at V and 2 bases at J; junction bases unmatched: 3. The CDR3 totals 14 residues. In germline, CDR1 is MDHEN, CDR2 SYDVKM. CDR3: CASSFWTGTYEQYF. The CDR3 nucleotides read TGTGCCAGCAGTTTTTGGACAGGGACCTACGAGCAGTACTTC.

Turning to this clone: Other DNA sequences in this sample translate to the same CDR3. In DNA, the CDR3 is TGTGCCAGCAGCTTAGGACAGGGGGTATCCTACGAGCAGTACTTC. Protein product: CASSLGQGVSYEQYF. The V gene is TRBV7-2, the J gene TRBJ2-7; 9 bases are a match to TRBD1. Per germline, CDR1 SGHTA and CDR2 FQGNSA. CDR3 size: 15 residues. J lost 1 base, V lost 1 base, and 2 bases had no gene match.

The CDR3 nucleotides are TGTGCCGGCCAGGATGAAATCAACTATGGCTACACCTTC. Its protein product is CAGQDEINYGYTF. V and J are TRBV6-7 and TRBJ1-2; D gene ambiguous. TRBV6-7 is identified as an open reading frame with a role that is uncertain. The CDR3 length is 13 residues. V shed 11 bases and J shed 2 bases, with 15 bases lying between them.

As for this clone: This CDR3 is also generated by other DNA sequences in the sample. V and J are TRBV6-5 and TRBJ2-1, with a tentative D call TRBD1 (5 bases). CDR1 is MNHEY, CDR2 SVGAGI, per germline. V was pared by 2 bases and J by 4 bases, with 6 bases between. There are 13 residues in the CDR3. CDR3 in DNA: TGTGCCAGCAGTTACGACAGTTACAATGAGCAGTTCTTC. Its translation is CASSYDSYNEQFF.

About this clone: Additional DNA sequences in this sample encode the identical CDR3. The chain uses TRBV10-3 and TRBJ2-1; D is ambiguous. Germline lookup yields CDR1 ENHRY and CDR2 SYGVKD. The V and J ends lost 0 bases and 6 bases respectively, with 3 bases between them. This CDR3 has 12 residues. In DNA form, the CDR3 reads TGTGCCATCAGTGAGTCGAGCAATGAGCAGTTCTTC. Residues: CAISESSNEQFF.

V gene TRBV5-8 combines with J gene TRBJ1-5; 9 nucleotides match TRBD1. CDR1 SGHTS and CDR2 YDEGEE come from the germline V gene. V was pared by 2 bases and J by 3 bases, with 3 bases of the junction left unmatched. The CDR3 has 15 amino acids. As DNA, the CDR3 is TGTGCCAGCAGCTTCGGGACAGGGACCAATCAGCCCCAGCATTTT. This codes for CASSFGTGTNQPQHF.

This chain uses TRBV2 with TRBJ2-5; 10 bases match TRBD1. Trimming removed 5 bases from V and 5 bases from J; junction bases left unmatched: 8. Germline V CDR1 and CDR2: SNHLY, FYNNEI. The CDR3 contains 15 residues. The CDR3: CASSSRQGAVETQYF. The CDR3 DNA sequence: TGTGCCAGCAGTAGCCGACAGGGGGCTGTGGAGACCCAGTACTTC.

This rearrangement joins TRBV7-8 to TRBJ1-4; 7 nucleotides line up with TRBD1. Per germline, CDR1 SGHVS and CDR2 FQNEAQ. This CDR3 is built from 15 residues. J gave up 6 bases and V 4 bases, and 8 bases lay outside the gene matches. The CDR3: CASSSERQGYEKLFF. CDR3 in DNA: TGTGCCAGCAGCTCCGAGCGACAGGGTTATGAAAAACTGTTTTTT.

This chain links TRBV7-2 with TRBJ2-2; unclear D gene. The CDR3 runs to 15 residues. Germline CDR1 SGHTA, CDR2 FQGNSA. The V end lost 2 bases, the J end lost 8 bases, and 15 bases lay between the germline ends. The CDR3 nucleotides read TGTGCCAGCAGCTTAAACGATAGGGCCCGAGGGGAGCTGTTTTTT. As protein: CASSLNDRARGELFF.